This TCR beta chain was recovered during a study of blood T cell repertoires in COVID-19. Study details: Material from acute and convalescent COVID-19 was sourced from the United States, Italy and Spain.

The CDR3 length is 14 residues. Trimming left V 2 bases short and J 1 base short, with 8 bases between. Germline CDR1 is MNHEY and CDR2 is SVGAGI. Profiling relied on immunoSEQ multiplex PCR, and the TCRdb table lists in-frame clones only, not all of them. The sample carries 200,000 to 250,000 clones, around 84% recorded once. This receptor was identified in a woman of 80 years or more with active or convalescent COVID-19. Sequencing was done on a sample of peripheral blood. The V and J genes are TRBV6-5 and TRBJ1-1; tentative D call: TRBD1 (5 bases). The CDR3 bases are TGTGCCAGCAGTTACGGGCAGGGGAACACTGAAGCTTTCTTT. It codes for CASSYGQGNTEAFF.